This T cell receptor (beta chain) was sequenced during a study of shared clonotypes between healthy human individuals (TCRdb year 2020). Describing the broader study: A few men and a couple of women, aged 18 to 49 years, made up the cohort. For each donor, CD4 naive and CD4 memory were each run on three plates, CD8 naive on two plates, and CD8 memory on one plate. To estimate repertoire size and how much clonotype sharing occurs between individuals, the study deeply sequenced the blood TCR repertoires of 5 or 6 healthy adults. To increase sequencing depth and limit assay-specific biases, TCR repertoire library preparation and sequencing were carried out by different laboratories using diverse techniques. Leukapheresis yielded between about 0.9 and 9 billion PBMCs per donor.

The paper's findings and limits, for the study overall: Even with the large sequencing depth, rarefaction of the sorted-subset datasets indicated that sequencing was incomplete. Pairwise subsampling led to the expectation that sequencing depth would affect the degree of clonotype sharing among donors. Because the study included only a small number of donors, the genetic and exposure-history diversity represented was limited. When four donors were compared, the shared fraction of clonotypes was about 5.2% for naive CD4, 3% to 4% for naive CD8, 2.3% for memory CD4, and around 0.4% for memory CD8. Compared with non-shared clonotypes, the clonotypes found in all four sorted-subset donors had higher generation probabilities. Sampling was restricted to blood, and TCR repertoires in tissue are likely to differ from TCR repertoires in blood. Naive subsets generally had larger estimated clonotype richness than memory subsets did.

As for this clone: It lacks a known antigen. Base quality data are lacking; no much larger clone is found one base away.

V was cut back by 5 bases and J by 0 bases, leaving a gap of 11 bases between them. The CDR3, from cysteine to phenylalanine, totals 15 residues. Only CDR3 DNA remains: 45 bases, in frame from the first base. CDR1 and CDR2, looked up from the germline V gene, are SGHTA and FQGNSA. The donors were healthy, HIV-negative adults with no recently reported acute infections or vaccinations. Every donor was a Caucasian adult living in Nashville, Tennessee, USA. Magnetic negative selection was used to enrich CD4+ T cells, after which naive cells were positively selected on CD45RA and the negative fraction became the memory subset. After blood collection by leukapheresis, PBMCs were isolated using Ficoll-Histopaque density gradient centrifugation and then cryopreserved in the vapor phase of liquid nitrogen. Analytical flow cytometry was used to check the purity and quantity of each magnetically sorted T cell population. Genomic DNA was isolated from each sorted fraction and quantified by UV absorbance on a Nanodrop 2000c.

TCR CDR3 regions were amplified from genomic DNA by multiplex PCR using the deep immunoSEQ assay. Genomic DNA extracted from each cell subset was distributed evenly over all wells of several immunoSEQ 96-well plates, and each plate served as one replicate. Each replicate PCR for sorted subsets received roughly 0.2 ug genomic DNA, equal to 30,000 or so T cell genomes. The purified libraries were quantified using a Qubit 3.0 fluorometer, sized with a Bioanalyzer 2100, and then quantified again using the KAPA Library Quantification kit. Every immunoSEQ 96-well plate was sequenced on a dedicated single-read 150-cycle Illumina NextSeq 550 flow cell. The paper's data handling went like this. Because the immunoSEQ output held only junctional sequences and lacked quality scores, the filtering could not match the filtering applied to full-length reads. To assign V/J genes and CDR3, sequences were annotated against IMGT germline references using PyIR, a Python wrapper for IgBLAST v1.9. Reads were filtered out if the reads had weak V/J assignments (E-value above 1e-6), no CDR3, stop codons, out-of-frame junctions, or ambiguous translated residues. V3J clonotypes were defined by identical inferred V gene, J gene, and CDR3 amino acid sequence. The percentage overlap between two repertoires was calculated by dividing the number of shared unique clonotypes by the size of the smaller repertoire. Richness of each repertoire was evaluated using RTK rarefaction, the Chao1 estimator, and Recon v2.1 estimates of unobserved clonotypes. Generation probabilities were computed with OLGA for all TCRbeta clonotypes obtained by the gDNA method from a handful of donors. In its TCRdb copy, this immuneACCESS table keeps in-frame sequences only and misses some clones. Where compared with another copy, unresolved V genes explain less than half of these, and the others have no known cause. The V and J calls and clone size come from that table; D and trimming were worked out from the DNA. This sample gives just over 2,000,000 clones in total; roughly 96% of them show up just once. The ten largest make up more than 0.1% of the sample.

Sequencing was performed on naive CD4+ T cells sorted from blood. The label giving this sample's cell subset or site can be read as: CD45RA+ positively selected. The sequence was collected from a man aged 18 to 29 in good health. The V gene is TRBV7-2 and the J gene is TRBJ1-3; the D gene assignment is ambiguous. The nucleotides are TGTGCCAGCAGCCGAGACAAGATCTCTGGAAACACCATATATTTT. This is translated as CASSRDKISGNTIYF.